The source of this T cell receptor (beta chain) is a study of blood T cell repertoires in COVID-19 (dated by TCRdb to 2018 to 2021). For context, the study as a whole: Samples from collaborators originated in the United States, Italy and Spain and spanned both the acute and convalescent phases of COVID-19. The material from the prospective study consisted of cDNA or gDNA derived from T cells, B-cell-depleted T cells, or PBMCs. Deeply sampled blood TCRbeta repertoires from subjects exposed to, actively infected with, or recovered from COVID-19 were included in the dataset. The repertoires were released in a freely available public database meant as a resource for research on the immune response to SARS-CoV-2. The samples were drawn from two sources: the first 160 participants of the ongoing ImmuneRACE study, and 1,000 to 1,500 subjects contributed by 6 global collaborators. The sample metadata nearly always contained a de-identified subject ID, COVID-19 status, age in years and sex. Where available, HLA class I and class II types were taken from metadata supplied by the sample provider and were not determined by assay-based typing.

Comments on this clone: The antigen it recognizes is unknown. Base qualities are missing; no much larger clone stands one base away.

Deletion took 2 bases off V and 0 bases off J, with a span of 9 bases between the germline ends. Including cysteine and phenylalanine, the CDR3 has 15 amino acids. The only DNA kept is the CDR3, 45 bases in frame from the first base. CDR1 and CDR2 are drawn from the germline V gene: SGHRS, YFSETQ. Whole blood was collected in K2EDTA tubes by collaborating institutions according to the institutions' own protocols. For TCRbeta analysis, collaborators shipped samples in one of three forms: frozen whole blood, isolated PBMCs, or DNA extracted from either of those sample types. Results and caveats for the whole study, not just this receptor: The amount of clinical and demographic metadata varied by source and participant and was provided uncurated.

TCRbeta CDR3 regions were amplified from genomic DNA using the immunoSEQ Assay, a bias-controlled multiplex PCR. Per the source publication's procedure: Nucleated cell counts per sample were estimated from amplification of reference gene primers within the assay. To quantify the absolute abundance of each unique TCRbeta CDR3 rearrangement, sequence reads were collapsed and filtered. Productive Simpson clonality was computed per sample as the square root of Simpson's diversity index over productive rearrangements. As stored in TCRdb, this immuneACCESS dataset retains in-frame rearrangements with V and J assigned. A fraction of the clones does not appear; measured against another copy, unresolved V genes explain less than half of the discrepancy, and the remainder lacks a known reason. Clone size and the V and J calls come from that table; the DNA yielded D and trimming. Here the sample has around 59,000 clones; more than 60% occur a single time. Roughly 10% of the sample is in the top ten clones.

Sequencing was done on a sample of peripheral blood. The sequence links TRBV5-1 to TRBJ1-3; confidence is insufficient to name the D gene. The sequence was obtained from a human donor in a cohort sampled during active COVID-19. The encoded CDR3 is CASSFGGNSGNTIYF. The DNA sequence follows: TGCGCCAGCAGCTTCGGCGGCAACTCTGGAAACACCATATATTTT.